One and the same sample provided the 9 T cell receptor beta chains below, sequenced in a study of breast tumors, draining lymph nodes, adjacent tissues listed by TCRdb under 2016. Libraries were constructed by multiplex PCR. TCRdb lists the instrument as Illumina HiSeq 2000. The raw public data were reprocessed by TCRdb itself: fastp quality trimming at Q25, MiXCR clonotype calling, in-frame beta chains only. Each entry is one CDR3 protein sequence, shown with its most common DNA and genes. Counted in this sample were 200,000 or so distinct CDR3 sequences; roughly 31% of them appeared once. The ten largest clones represent over 4% of the sample. The axillary draining lymph nodes of breast cancer patients were the source of the lymph node samples. The sequencing input was axillary lymph node tissue. The receptors were sampled from a female donor with breast cancer. Some clones in this sample may be carry-over from other donors' samples.

With regard to this clonotype: Possible read error: a much larger clone is one base away. The chain is built from TRBV6-5 and TRBJ2-7, with 8 bases aligning to TRBD1. The J segment lost 5 bases and the V segment lost 5 bases, leaving 5 bases of the junction unmatched. This CDR3 has 13 residues. CDR1 is MNHEY, CDR2 SVGAGI, per germline. The CDR3 DNA reads TGTGCCAGCAGTCACCCAGGGGGCCACGAGCAGTACTTC. Translating gives CASSHPGGHEQYF.

This chain connects TRBV25-1 to TRBJ1-6, with TRBD1 as a possible D gene (5 bases). The germline V and J ends were trimmed by 3 bases and 11 bases, with 23 bases remaining between them. CDR3 size: 17 residues. Germline CDR1 and CDR2: MGHDK and SYGVNS. DNA of the CDR3: TGTGCCAGCAGTGACGGGACGGACTTAGGTCCATTACCACCCCTCCACTTT. This translates into CASSDGTDLGPLPPLHF.

This chain links TRBV24-1 with TRBJ2-2, with TRBD1 identical over 10 bases. Germline V gives CDR1 KGHDR, CDR2 SFDVKD. The CDR3 is made up of 18 amino acids. The junction had 7 bases not matched to a gene; V was cut back by 0 bases and J by 4 bases. The CDR3 DNA is TGTGCCACCAGTGATTTGCGGGACAGGGGTCGGGGCACCGGGGAGCTGTTTTTT. Protein: CATSDLRDRGRGTGELFF.

Ten or more counts support this clonotype. The chain carries TRBV5-6 and TRBJ2-7; 8 bases fit TRBD1. Germline CDR1 SGHDT, CDR2 YYEEEE. V lost 4 bases and J lost 2; bases outside the gene matches: 5. This CDR3 is 14 amino acids long. For the CDR3, the DNA is TGTGCCAGCAGCCAATGGACAGGGACCTACGAGCAGTACTTC. It is translated as CASSQWTGTYEQYF.

Note on this clonotype: A clone one base away is much larger, so this may be a read error. The CDR3 here is CAWSASLGEQFF. Written as DNA, the CDR3 is TGTGCCTGGAGTGCCTCCTTGGGTGAGCAGTTCTTC. The chain employs TRBV30 and TRBJ2-1; D remains ambiguous. The CDR3 consists of 12 residues. Germline V lookup: CDR1 GTSNPN, CDR2 SVGIG (reference sequence). Between the trimmed V and J ends, which lost 1 base and 9 bases, there was a span of 10 bases.

This clonotype was seen ten or more times. This may arise from a read error, as a much more abundant clone is one base away. J is TRBJ2-5 and V is TRBV20-1; D call uncertain. CDR1 is DFQATT and CDR2 is SNEGSKA in the germline V gene (reference sequence). The CDR3 is made up of 10 amino acids. V lost 6 bases, J lost 5 bases, and 7 bases lay in between. The DNA of the CDR3 is TGCAGTGCCGGAAGGGAGACCCAGTACTTC. This translates into CSAGRETQYF.

This clonotype was observed a single time. V is TRBV6-6 and J is TRBJ2-1; 7 bases match TRBD1. V dropped 0 bases and J dropped 8; count of bases not matched to a gene: 19. The CDR3 covers 19 residues. Looked up from germline, CDR1 is MNHNY and CDR2 is SVGAGI (reference sequence). In DNA, the CDR3 is TGTGCCAGCAGTTACTCCTCGAACAGGGGCCACCTATTCTCCTATGAGCAGTTCTTC. Its protein product is CASSYSSNRGHLFSYEQFF.

Regarding this clonotype: The junction does not match germline at one end; this may be a read error. This rearrangement joins TRBV6-2 or TRBV6-3 to TRBJ1-2; D ambiguous. This CDR3 region has 15 residues. Germline CDR1 MNHEY, CDR2 SVGEGT. In nucleotides, the CDR3 is TGTGCCGGCAGTCACGATCTGTCCGGGGTTGGTGGCTACACCTTC. Its protein product is CAGSHDLSGVGGYTF.

As for this clonotype: This may arise from a read error, as a much more abundant clone is one base away. The chain recombines TRBV20-1 with TRBJ1-2, with 10 nucleotides matching TRBD1. The ends lost 6 bases at V and 7 bases at J; junction bases unmatched: 8. Germline values: CDR1 DFQATT, CDR2 SNEGSKA (reference sequence). The CDR3 covers 13 residues. In DNA, the CDR3 is TGCAGTGCCCTGACAGGGGGCTCCTGTGGCTACACCTTC. Protein product: CSALTGGSCGYTF.